A single sample is the source of the 18 T cell receptor beta chains below, sequenced in a study of T cells in Graves' hyperthyroidism and ophthalmopathy. TCR beta CDR3 regions were amplified from RNA transcripts. HTBI primers were the set used in a first-round RT-PCR of the TCR CDR3. TCRdb used MiXCR to reprocess the multiplex PCR reads, holding one entry per CDR3 protein. Of under 300,000 distinct CDR3 sequences in the sample, roughly 15% are singletons; the top ten hold 30%. Sequenced sample: blood. The source is a woman between 50 and 59 years old with Graves' hyperthyroidism that later progressed to Graves' ophthalmopathy.

This clonotype was recorded many times. This chain uses TRBV18 with TRBJ1-6; no definite D call. This CDR3 spans 13 amino acids. Germline assignment: CDR1 KGHSH and CDR2 LQKENI. Deletions cut 2 bases from V and 4 bases from J, with 3 bases between. CDR3 DNA: TGTGCCAGCTCACCAGATTATAATTCACCCCTCCACTTT. Its translation: CASSPDYNSPLHF.

V usage is TRBV7-8 and J usage is TRBJ2-5; perhaps TRBD2 as D (7 bases). The CDR3 is 15 amino acids. Trimming took 2 bases from V and 4 from J, leaving 14 bases between them. Germline CDR1 is SGHVS and CDR2 is FQNEAQ. The chain's CDR3 is CASSLRGALGETQYF. CDR3 nucleotides: TGTGCCAGCAGCTTACGGGGGGCGCTGGGAGAGACCCAGTACTTC. Together with reference TRBV7-8 and TRBJ2-5, the CDR3 gives the full variable domain: GAGVSQSPRYKVAKRGQDVALRCDPISGHVSLFWYQQALGQGPEFLTYFQNEAQLDKSGLPSDRFFAERPEGSVSTLKIQRTQQEDSAVYLCASSLRGALGETQYFGPGTRLLVL.

This clonotype was detected many times. The gene calls are TRBV2 and TRBJ1-5; 7 nucleotides agree with TRBD1. V lost 2 bases, J lost 7 bases, and 11 bases stayed unmatched. From germline, CDR1 is SNHLY and CDR2 FYNNEI. The length of the CDR3 is 16 residues. This CDR3 is CASSETGGRGEQPQHF. CDR3 DNA: TGTGCCAGCAGTGAAACGGGGGGCAGGGGGGAACAGCCCCAGCATTTT.

This clonotype was found a few times. Possible read error: a much larger clone is one base away. The chain carries TRBV24-1 and TRBJ2-1; possibly TRBD2 for D (5 bases). Germline CDR1 reads KGHDR; CDR2 reads SFDVKD. The CDR3 runs to 16 residues. The CDR3 region is CATGDLGGFSYNEQFF. The CDR3 DNA is TGTGCCACCGGTGATTTAGGCGGGTTCTCCTACAATGAGCAGTTCTTC.

This clonotype was seen ten or more times. This sequence joins TRBV15 and TRBJ1-2; 7 nucleotides align to TRBD1. With V trimmed by 3 bases and J by 8 bases, 6 bases remained unmatched. Germline assignment: CDR1 LNHNV and CDR2 YYDKDF (reference sequence). CDR3 length: 13 residues. As DNA, the CDR3 is TGTGCCACCAGCAGGCAGGGGGAGCAAGGCTACACCTTC. This sequence encodes CATSRQGEQGYTF. The variable domain in full, with the rest retrieved from reference TRBV15 and TRBJ1-2, is DAMVIQNPRYQVTQFGKPVTLSCSQTLNHNVMYWYQQKSSQAPKLLFHYYDKDFNNEADTPDNFQSRRPNTSFCFLDIRSPGLGDTAMYLCATSRQGEQGYTFGSGTRLTVV.

This clonotype was observed many times. The rearrangement joins TRBV14 to TRBJ1-1; 7 bases agree with TRBD1. Germline CDR1 SGHDN, CDR2 FVKESK. CDR3 length: 19 amino acids. V lost 4 bases, J lost 3 bases, and 20 bases stayed unmatched. CDR3 sequence: CASSLYPGQAGQRHTEAFF. As DNA, the CDR3 is TGTGCCAGCAGCCTCTACCCCGGACAGGCGGGACAACGGCACACTGAAGCTTTCTTT. Using reference TRBV14 and TRBJ1-1 for the parts outside the CDR3, the full variable domain is EAGVTQFPSHSVIEKGQTVTLRCDPISGHDNLYWYRRVMGKEIKFLLHFVKESKQDESGMPNNRFLAERTGGTYSTLKVQPAELEDSGVYFCASSLYPGQAGQRHTEAFFGQGTRLTVV.

This rearrangement joins TRBV20-1 to TRBJ2-6, with unresolved D. Germline lookup yields CDR1 DFQATT and CDR2 SNEGSKA (reference sequence). This CDR3 spans 14 amino acids. The germline V and J ends were trimmed by 5 bases and 0 bases, with 8 bases remaining between them. The CDR3 coding sequence is TGCAGTGCTCAGACGGGCTCTGGGGCCAACGTCCTGACTTTC. Amino acids: CSAQTGSGANVLTF.

This clonotype was seen repeatedly, ten times or more. V gene TRBV13 combines with J gene TRBJ2-7; D could derive from TRBD1 or TRBD2 (5 bases each). The CDR3 has 12 amino acids. Germline V gene sequence: CDR1 PRHDT, CDR2 FYEKMQ (reference sequence). V was shortened by 3 bases and J by 6 bases, with 9 bases between the two germline ends. CDR3 in amino acids: CASSLVGVEQYF. CDR3 coding DNA: TGTGCCAGCAGCTTGGTGGGGGTCGAGCAGTACTTC.

The chain is built from TRBV6-6 and TRBJ2-7; tentative D call: TRBD2 (6 bases). V was pared by 2 bases and J by 4 bases, with 9 bases between. Germline V lookup: CDR1 MNHNY, CDR2 SVGAGI (reference sequence). The CDR3 totals 13 residues. CDR3 coding DNA: TGTGCCAGCAGTTACCCTGGGAGGTACGAGCAGTACTTC. Translating it yields CASSYPGRYEQYF.

This clonotype was seen at least ten times. CDR3 in DNA: TGCGCCAGCAGCTCCTGGACTAGCGGAGCCTACAATGAGCAGTTCTTC. Protein sequence: CASSSWTSGAYNEQFF. The chain combines TRBV5-1 with TRBJ2-1, with TRBD2 matching over 10 bases. This CDR3 has 16 amino acids. V gave up 3 bases and J gave up 2 bases; unmatched junction bases: 5. The germline V gene encodes CDR1 SGHRS and CDR2 YFSETQ.

In its sample, this clonotype was seen many times. The CDR3 is CASSPLHNEQFF. CDR3 sequence (DNA): TGTGCCAGCTCACCACTCCACAATGAGCAGTTCTTC. The rearrangement joins TRBV18 to TRBJ2-1; D ambiguous. CDR3 length: 12 residues. Germline CDR1 KGHSH, CDR2 LQKENI. Deletions cut 1 base from V and 5 bases from J, with 3 bases between. Together with reference TRBV18 and TRBJ2-1, the CDR3 gives the full variable domain: NAGVMQNPRHLVRRRGQEARLRCSPMKGHSHVYWYRQLPEEGLKFMVYLQKENIIDESGMPKERFSAEFPKEGPSILRIQQVVRGDSAAYFCASSPLHNEQFFGPGTRLTVL.

The CDR3 DNA reads TGCGCCAGCAGCTTGGGAGACAGGGGAGGCTCTGAAGCTTTCTTT. Its protein is CASSLGDRGGSEAFF. The rearrangement links TRBV5-1 to TRBJ1-1; 8 bases agree with TRBD1. The CDR3 has 15 residues. V was pared by 0 bases and J by 6 bases, with 7 bases of the junction left unmatched. Germline CDR1 reads SGHRS; CDR2 reads YFSETQ. Based on the CDR3 plus reference TRBV5-1 and TRBJ1-1, the full variable domain is KAGVTQTPRYLIKTRGQQVTLSCSPISGHRSVSWYQQTPGQGLQFLFEYFSETQRNKGNFPGRFSGRQFSNSRSEMNVSTLELGDSALYLCASSLGDRGGSEAFFGQGTRLTVV.

This clonotype has only a few counts. The chain has TRBV28 and TRBJ2-2, with a tentative D call TRBD1 (6 bases). The ends were cut back, 5 bases at V and 6 bases at J, with 13 bases in the middle. This CDR3 is 14 amino acids long. Germline loops: CDR1 MDHEN, CDR2 SYDVKM. The CDR3 spells CASSLRQAAGELFF. For the CDR3, the DNA is TGTGCCAGCAGTCTCAGACAGGCGGCCGGGGAGCTGTTTTTT.

This clonotype was seen repeatedly, ten times or more. The chain employs TRBV7-9 and TRBJ1-1; the D is unclear. Germline CDR1 reads SEHNR; CDR2 reads FQNEAQ (reference sequence). This CDR3 contains 13 residues. With 3 bases removed from V and 5 bases from J, the gap between germline ends came to 10 bases. In nucleotides, the CDR3 is TGTGCCAGCAGCTTGGTGGAAAGAACTGAAGCTTTCTTT. The encoded protein is CASSLVERTEAFF.

The V gene is TRBV20-1, the J gene TRBJ2-3, with 12 positions matching TRBD2. Per germline, CDR1 DFQATT and CDR2 SNEGSKA (reference sequence). This CDR3 contains 14 residues. The CDR3 sequence: CSWTSGASTDTQYF. The DNA of the CDR3 is TGCAGCTGGACTAGCGGGGCTAGCACAGATACGCAGTATTTT.

This clonotype was picked up a small number of times. The J gene is TRBJ2-6, the V gene TRBV18; D call uncertain. Trimming removed 6 bases at V and 0 bases at J, with 18 bases between. The CDR3 spans 18 residues. Germline CDR1 and CDR2: KGHSH and LQKENI. The CDR3 here is CASSPTLEPLSGANVLTF. In DNA form, the CDR3 reads TGTGCCAGCTCGCCGACCCTTGAGCCTCTCTCTGGGGCCAACGTCCTGACTTTC.

This clonotype occurred a few times. The V call is TRBV3-1, the J call TRBJ2-7; 9 bases map to TRBD2. The CDR3 sequence is 16 residues long. Germline CDR1 LGHDT, CDR2 YNNKEL (reference sequence). J lost 3 bases, V lost 0 bases, and 6 bases had no gene match. For the CDR3, the DNA is TGTGCCAGCAGCCAAGACGGAGCGGGAGGCATCTACGAGCAGTACTTC. It translates to CASSQDGAGGIYEQYF.

The rearrangement joins TRBV9 to TRBJ1-6; D gene uncertain. The V gene lost 3 bases and the J gene lost 0 bases, with 10 bases spanning the gap. Germline CDR1 SGDLS, CDR2 YYNGEE. The CDR3 extends over 16 amino acids. The CDR3 DNA reads TGTGCCAGCAGCGAACTGGCGAGCTCCTATAATTCACCCCTCCACTTT. Residues: CASSELASSYNSPLHF.